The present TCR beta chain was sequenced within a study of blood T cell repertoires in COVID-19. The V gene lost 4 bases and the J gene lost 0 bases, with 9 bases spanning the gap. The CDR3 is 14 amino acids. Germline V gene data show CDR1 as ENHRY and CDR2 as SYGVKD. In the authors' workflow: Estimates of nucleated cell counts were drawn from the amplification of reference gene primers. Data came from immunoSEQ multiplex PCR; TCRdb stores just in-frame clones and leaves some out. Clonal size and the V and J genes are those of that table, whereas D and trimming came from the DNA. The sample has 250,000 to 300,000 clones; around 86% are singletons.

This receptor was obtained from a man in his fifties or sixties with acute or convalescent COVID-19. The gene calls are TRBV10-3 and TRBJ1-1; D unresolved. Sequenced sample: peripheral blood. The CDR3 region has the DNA TGTGCCATCAGTGGGGAGGGAATGAACACTGAAGCTTTCTTT. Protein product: CAISGEGMNTEAFF.